This T cell receptor beta chain stems from a study of T cell responses to AZD1222 COVID-19 vaccine. Sequencing used immunoSEQ multiplex PCR; TCRdb keeps in-frame clones, though not all of them. The sample consists of some 140,000 clones, approximately 92% of them appearing once. The clonotype comes from an adult who received the AZD1222 COVID-19 vaccine. The source material was peripheral blood, sampled 28 days after the second AZD1222 dose.

Here the CDR3 DNA reads TGTGCCTGGAGTGTAGGGCAGGGCTATGGCTACACCTTC. Translating gives CAWSVGQGYGYTF. The chain is built from TRBV30 and TRBJ1-2, with D tentatively TRBD1 (5 bases). The CDR3 extends over 13 amino acids. Trimming removed 0 bases at V and 4 bases at J, with 9 bases between. Germline assignment: CDR1 GTSNPN and CDR2 SVGIG (reference sequence).